This entry is about one T cell receptor beta chain. Trimming cost V 5 bases and J 4 bases, with 18 bases left between them. CDR3 size: 15 residues. The germline gives CDR1 MDHEN, CDR2 SYDVKM. The source of the sample is a study of T cells in localized non-small cell lung cancer. Sequenced by immunoSEQ multiplex PCR; TCRdb stores in-frame clones only, minus some. The data contain about 6,800 clones, approximately 43% of them singletons. This sequence joins TRBV28 and TRBJ2-7; D may be TRBD2 (7 bases). The sequence derives from a man between 40 and 70 years old with stage I lung adenocarcinoma. This specimen consisted of lymph node tissue, obtained before any cancer treatment. The CDR3 region has the DNA TGTGCCAGCAGTCCTGAGGCGGGGGCTGGGTACGAGCAGTACTTC. This gives the protein CASSPEAGAGYEQYF.